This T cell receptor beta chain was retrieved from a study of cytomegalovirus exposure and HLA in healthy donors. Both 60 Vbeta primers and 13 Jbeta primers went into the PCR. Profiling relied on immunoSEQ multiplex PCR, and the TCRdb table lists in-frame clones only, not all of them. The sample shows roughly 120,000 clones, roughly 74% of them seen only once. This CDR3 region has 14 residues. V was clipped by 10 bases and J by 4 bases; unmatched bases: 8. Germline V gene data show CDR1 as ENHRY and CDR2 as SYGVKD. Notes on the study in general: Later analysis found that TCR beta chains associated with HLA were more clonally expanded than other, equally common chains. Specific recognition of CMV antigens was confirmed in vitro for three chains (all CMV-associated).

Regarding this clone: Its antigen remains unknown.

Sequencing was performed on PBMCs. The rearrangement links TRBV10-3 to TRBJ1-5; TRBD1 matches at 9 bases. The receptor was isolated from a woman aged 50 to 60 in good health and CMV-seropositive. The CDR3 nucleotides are TGTGCCACATGGACAGGGGAGAAGAATCAGCCCCAGCATTTT. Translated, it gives CATWTGEKNQPQHF.